This paragraph covers one T cell receptor beta chain sequence. Its specificity is unknown. This specimen belongs to a study of T cell responses to AZD1222 COVID-19 vaccine. Unmatched junction bases numbered 4, after V lost 2 bases and J lost 8 bases. Germline assignment: CDR1 SEHNR and CDR2 FQNEAQ (reference sequence). The length of the CDR3 is 15 residues. Assay used: immunoSEQ multiplex PCR; TCRdb lists only in-frame clones, some missing. Among 60,000 to 85,000 clones listed, more than 75% were seen once. Whole-study results and caveats: Sampling captured repertoires only after the peak T cell response. Targeting of unmutated variant regions was reportedly seen in nearly half of spike-specific TCRs. Among those given AZD1222, only 6 or 7 were seropositive at baseline. White British donors predominated, females outnumbered males, and clonal diversity was possibly underestimated.

This rearrangement joins TRBV7-9 to TRBJ1-4, with 11 nucleotides matching TRBD1. The material sequenced was peripheral blood, taken 28 days after the second dose of the MenACWY control vaccine. This receptor was obtained from an adult who received the MenACWY meningococcal vaccine as a control. The CDR3 DNA follows: TGTGCCAGCAGCTTATTGGGGACAGGGGGGGAAAAACTGTTTTTT. Translation: CASSLLGTGGEKLFF.